The 14 T cell receptor beta chains below were found in one sample sequenced in a study of T cells after yellow fever vaccination. TCRdb recomputed calls from the 5' RACE reads with MiXCR, one row per CDR3 protein. The repertoire includes 200,000 or so distinct CDR3 sequences, approximately 6.3% of them detected once, and around 1% sits in the top ten. The source material was CD4+ T cells sorted from PBMCs, sampled on the day of the yellow fever booster vaccination. The receptors derive from a man between 25 and 39 years old who received the YFV17D yellow fever vaccine.

This clonotype was seen at least ten times. The chain recombines TRBV18 with TRBJ2-7, with 11 nucleotides matching TRBD2. Germline V gene sequence: CDR1 KGHSH, CDR2 LQKENI. The CDR3 is made up of 15 amino acids. Trimming took 2 bases from V and 6 from J; bases not matched to a gene: 6. This CDR3 is CASSPKVLAGGEQYF. The CDR3 DNA reads as TGTGCCAGCTCACCAAAGGTTCTAGCGGGAGGCGAGCAGTACTTC. Full variable domain (remainder filled in from reference TRBV18 and TRBJ2-7): NAGVMQNPRHLVRRRGQEARLRCSPMKGHSHVYWYRQLPEEGLKFMVYLQKENIIDESGMPKERFSAEFPKEGPSILRIQQVVRGDSAAYFCASSPKVLAGGEQYFGPGTRLTVT.

This clonotype was recorded many times. This chain uses TRBV5-1 with TRBJ2-5; no clear D gene. Between the trimmed V and J ends, which lost 2 bases and 1 base, there was a span of 9 bases. This CDR3 contains 14 residues. CDR1 and CDR2 from the germline V gene are SGHRS and YFSETQ. In nucleotides, the CDR3 is TGCGCCAGCAGCTTCACGACAAGCCAAGAGACCCAGTACTTC. It codes for CASSFTTSQETQYF.

This clonotype was counted many times. The rearrangement joins TRBV7-6 to TRBJ2-5; unclear D gene. V was trimmed by 1 base and J by 5 bases, leaving 11 bases between them. CDR1 and CDR2 from the germline V gene are SGHVS and FNYEAQ. The CDR3 is 14 amino acids. The CDR3 DNA follows: TGTGCCAGCAGCTTAGAGCCAGCCCGGGAGACCCAGTACTTC. Translated, it gives CASSLEPARETQYF.

This clonotype was seen many times. The chain carries TRBV5-6 and TRBJ2-1, with 10 bases fitting TRBD2. The CDR3 runs to 13 residues. Germline V gives CDR1 SGHDT, CDR2 YYEEEE. The ends lost 2 bases at V and 7 bases at J; junction bases unmatched: 0. The CDR3 DNA reads as TGTGCCAGCAGCTTACTAGCGGGAAATGAGCAGTTCTTC. Its translation is CASSLLAGNEQFF.

This chain uses TRBV20-1 with TRBJ2-7; D uncertain. Germline V gene lookup returns CDR1 DFQATT and CDR2 SNEGSKA (reference sequence). The CDR3 sequence is 14 residues long. The V end lost 6 bases, the J end lost 4 bases, and 19 bases lay between the germline ends. The CDR3 nucleotides are TGCAGTGCCACCTACACAAGGGCGTCGTACGAGCAGTACTTC. It codes for CSATYTRASYEQYF.

Many counts were recorded for this clonotype. The chain uses TRBV27 and TRBJ2-5; 8 bases fit TRBD2. This CDR3 has 15 residues. Trimming took 4 bases from V and 2 from J; bases not matched to a gene: 6. CDR1 is MNHEY and CDR2 is SMNVEV in the germline V gene (reference sequence). The CDR3 DNA sequence: TGTGCCAGCAGTTACTCGGGAGGGAAACAAGAGACCCAGTACTTC. It specifies CASSYSGGKQETQYF.

The sample holds many counts of this clonotype. V gene TRBV11-2 combines with J gene TRBJ2-3; D is possibly TRBD1 (5 bases). The CDR3 has 13 residues. Trimming cost V 2 bases and J 5 bases, with 8 bases left between them. Germline V gene lookup returns CDR1 SGHAT and CDR2 FQNNGV. The CDR3 loop is CASSLLGEDTQYF. The CDR3 DNA follows: TGTGCCAGCAGCTTATTAGGGGAAGATACGCAGTATTTT.

This clonotype was found many times. The chain links TRBV5-1 to TRBJ2-1; 7 nucleotides line up with TRBD2. The germline V gene encodes CDR1 SGHRS and CDR2 YFSETQ. V was pared by 1 base and J by 10 bases, with 17 bases of the junction left unmatched. This CDR3 is 17 amino acids long. The CDR3 reads CASSLSFGGGSLAEQFF. The CDR3 bases are TGCGCCAGCAGCTTGTCTTTTGGCGGGGGATCCCTGGCCGAGCAGTTCTTC.

This clonotype occurred many times. This chain joins TRBV7-2 and TRBJ2-3; 8 bases align to TRBD2. With V trimmed by 2 bases and J by 4 bases, 5 bases remained unmatched. The germline V gene has CDR1 SGHTA and CDR2 FQGNSA. The CDR3 has 15 residues. The CDR3 coding sequence is TGTGCCAGCAGCTTATACGGGACTAGGTCAGATACGCAGTATTTT. Its protein is CASSLYGTRSDTQYF. Full variable domain (missing parts from reference TRBV7-2 and TRBJ2-3): GAGVSQSPSNKVTEKGKDVELRCDPISGHTALYWYRQSLGQGLEFLIYFQGNSAPDKSGLPSDRFSAERTGGSVSTLTIQRTQQEDSAVYLCASSLYGTRSDTQYFGPGTRLTVL.

The J gene is TRBJ2-7, the V gene TRBV24-1, with D tentatively TRBD1 (6 bases). CDR1 is KGHDR and CDR2 is SFDVKD in the germline V gene. This CDR3 has 13 residues. The V gene lost 4 bases and the J gene lost 4 bases, with 10 bases spanning the gap. CDR3 sequence reads: CATSDPQGYEQYF. The CDR3 coding sequence is TGTGCCACCAGTGACCCTCAGGGGTACGAGCAGTACTTC.

This chain connects TRBV20-1 to TRBJ1-5; TRBD1 matches at 8 bases. This CDR3 spans 18 amino acids. Germline assignment: CDR1 DFQATT and CDR2 SNEGSKA (reference sequence). The J segment lost 1 base and the V segment lost 3 bases, leaving 14 bases of the junction unmatched. CDR3 nucleotides: TGCAGTGCTAGCTCGCCAGGGGGCAAATTACACAGCAATCAGCCCCAGCATTTT. It is translated as CSASSPGGKLHSNQPQHF.

A word on this clonotype: A clone one base away is much larger, so this may be a read error. The chain has TRBV11-2 and TRBJ2-2, with a weak D call TRBD2 (5 bases). Germline V gene sequence: CDR1 SGHAT, CDR2 FQNNGV. Trimming pared 7 bases from V and 3 bases from J, leaving 9 bases between. The CDR3 covers 13 residues. For the CDR3, the DNA is TGTGCCAGCAAGGCGGGTTACACCGGGGAGCTGTTTTTT. Translating it yields CASKAGYTGELFF.

A word on this clonotype: This may stem from a read error, because a much larger clone lies one nucleotide away. The chain carries TRBV7-2 and TRBJ2-1, with a possible D match to TRBD2 (6 bases). V shed 10 bases and J shed 12 bases, with 28 bases lying between them. CDR3 length equals 15 residues. Germline-derived CDR1 and CDR2 are SGHTA and FQGNSA. CDR3 DNA sequence: TGTGCCATCAAGTTAGGCAAGGACTACCTGGGTGGGCAGTTCTTC. Translating it yields CAIKLGKDYLGGQFF.

V gene TRBV3-1 combines with J gene TRBJ1-1; possible D gene TRBD1, 5 bases. V lost 0 bases to trimming and J lost 6 bases, with 14 bases between them. The germline V gene encodes CDR1 LGHDT and CDR2 YNNKEL (reference sequence). The CDR3 runs 15 residues. CDR3 sequence: CASSQEWGGLAEAFF. CDR3 DNA sequence: TGTGCCAGCAGCCAAGAATGGGGCGGTCTCGCTGAAGCTTTCTTT.